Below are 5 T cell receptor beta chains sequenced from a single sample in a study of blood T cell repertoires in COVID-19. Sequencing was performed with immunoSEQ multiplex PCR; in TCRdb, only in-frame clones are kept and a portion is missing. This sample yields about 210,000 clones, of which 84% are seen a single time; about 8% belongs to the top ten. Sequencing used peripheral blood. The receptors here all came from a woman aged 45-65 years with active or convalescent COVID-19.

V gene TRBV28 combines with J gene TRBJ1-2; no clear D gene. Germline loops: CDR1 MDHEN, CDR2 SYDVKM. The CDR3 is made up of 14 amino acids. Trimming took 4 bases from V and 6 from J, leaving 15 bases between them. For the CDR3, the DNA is TGTGCCAGCAGTTCCCCCGCCACGAGGCATGGCTACACCTTC. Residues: CASSSPATRHGYTF.

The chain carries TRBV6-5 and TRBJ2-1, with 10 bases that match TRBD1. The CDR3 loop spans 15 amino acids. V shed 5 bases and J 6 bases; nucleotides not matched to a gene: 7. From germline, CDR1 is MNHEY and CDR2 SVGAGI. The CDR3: CASSRPGQGPNEQFF. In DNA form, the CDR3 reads TGTGCCAGCAGTCGGCCGGGACAGGGGCCCAATGAGCAGTTCTTC.

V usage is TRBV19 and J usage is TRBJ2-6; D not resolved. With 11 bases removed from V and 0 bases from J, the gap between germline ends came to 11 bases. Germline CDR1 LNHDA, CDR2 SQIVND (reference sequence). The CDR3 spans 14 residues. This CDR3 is CASHPGSGANVLTF. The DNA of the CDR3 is TGTGCCTCACATCCGGGCTCTGGGGCCAACGTCCTGACTTTC.

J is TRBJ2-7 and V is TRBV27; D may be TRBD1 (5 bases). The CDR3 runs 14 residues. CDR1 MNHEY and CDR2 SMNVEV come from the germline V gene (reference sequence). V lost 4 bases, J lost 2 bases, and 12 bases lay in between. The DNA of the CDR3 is TGTGCCAGCAGTTATAGGGGTGAGGCCTACGAGCAGTACTTC. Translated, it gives CASSYRGEAYEQYF.

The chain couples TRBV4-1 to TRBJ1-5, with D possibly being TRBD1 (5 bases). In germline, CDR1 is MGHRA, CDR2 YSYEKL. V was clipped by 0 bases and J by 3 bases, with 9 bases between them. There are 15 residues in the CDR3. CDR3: CASSQDLRVNQPQHF. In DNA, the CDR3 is TGCGCCAGCAGCCAAGATCTCAGGGTCAATCAGCCCCAGCATTTT.